This T cell receptor beta chain was retrieved from a study of shared clonotypes between healthy human individuals. Here immunoSEQ multiplex PCR was the method, and the copy in TCRdb shows in-frame clones only, minus some. The profile shows approximately 940,000 clones, 76% of them singletons. The split of CD4+ cells yielded CD45RA+ naive and CD45RA-negative memory subsets. The CDR3 is 18 residues long. Germline V gene data show CDR1 as MDHEN and CDR2 as SYDVKM. V was clipped by 4 bases and J by 0 bases, with 22 bases between them. Sequenced sample: memory CD4+ T cells sorted from blood. The subset here: CD45RA-negative fraction. The V gene is TRBV28, the J gene TRBJ2-7; D possibly corresponds to TRBD2 (6 bases). This TCR was sampled from a man between 18 and 35 years old in good health. The CDR3 sequence is CASSSQGWGEMGSYEQYF. Written as DNA, the CDR3 is TGTGCCAGCAGTTCCCAAGGATGGGGGGAAATGGGCTCCTACGAGCAGTACTTC.